At least ten counts were recorded for the clone carrying this TCR beta chain. No antigen is known for it. Time point defined: newly diagnosed GD, antithyroid drugs for less than 3 months. Isolated PBMC RNA provided the starting material for the TCR library. HTBI primers from iRepertoire and Arm-PCR of CDR3 regions yielded the TCR beta libraries. Each CDR3 protein gets one entry after TCRdb re-called the multiplex PCR reads with MiXCR. The profile shows a few hundred thousand distinct CDR3 sequences, about 18% of them singletons. The sample is drawn from a study of regulatory T cells in long-lasting Graves disease. The study, taken as a whole, reports: Patients with persistent Graves' had lower TCR diversity than newly diagnosed patients.

A further study also used this sample, focusing on T cells in Graves' hyperthyroidism and ophthalmopathy. As that study records: Researchers barred patients who had uncontrolled infection, other autoimmune disease, pregnancy or lactation.

Sample: peripheral blood mononuclear cells (PBMCs), taken at new diagnosis, from a patient treated with antithyroid drugs. The sequence was obtained from a young woman with Graves disease.

The CDR3 protein is CASSPPPGSYEQYF. CDR3 bases: TGTGCCAGCAGCCCGCCGCCAGGGAGCTACGAGCAGTACTTC. The gene calls are TRBV5-5 and TRBJ2-7; D may be TRBD1 or TRBD2 (5 bases each). This CDR3 region has 14 residues. V was shortened by 4 bases and J by 3 bases, with 14 bases between the two germline ends. Germline V gene lookup returns CDR1 SGHKS and CDR2 YYEKEE (reference sequence).